These T cell receptor beta chains were read from a single sample in a study of T cells after posttransplantation cyclophosphamide. Assay: immunoSEQ multiplex PCR; the TCRdb copy retains only in-frame clones and omits some. The table includes some 14,000 clones, 65% to 85% detected once. The sequenced material came from memory CD4+ T cells sorted from PBMCs. These TCRs come from a man aged 45-65 years. The CDR3 runs from the conserved cysteine through the conserved F or W. The order of the fields is V gene, clone size, D gene, J gene, CDR3 DNA, CDR3 protein. A D gene is named only where the DNA matches it firmly. The size field is filled for only some rows; it gives once, few, many or a size class.

TRBV7-6	.	TRBD2	TRBJ2-5	TGTGCCAGCAGCTTAACGGGGGGGAATGGAGAGACCCAGTACTTC	CASSLTGGNGETQYF
TRBV15	.	TRBD1	TRBJ1-5	TGTGCCACCAGTTGGACAGGGGGCAATCAGCCCCAGCATTTT	CATSWTGGNQPQHF
TRBV9	.	.	TRBJ2-2	TGTGCCAGCAGCGTAGACCCTAGCACCGGGGAGCTGTTTTTT	CASSVDPSTGELFF
TRBV14	.	.	TRBJ1-1	TGTGCCAGCAGCCAAGCACGGTACACTGAAGCTTTCTTT	CASSQARYTEAFF
TRBV6-6	.	.	TRBJ2-7	TGTGCCAGCAGTTATCTCGGGATCTCCTACGAGCAGTACTTC	CASSYLGISYEQYF
TRBV5-6	.	TRBD1	TRBJ2-1	TGTGCCAGCAGCGTCGAGACAGGGGAAATGGCTAGTGGGCAGTTCTTC	CASSVETGEMASGQFF
TRBV10-3	.	.	TRBJ1-1	TGTGCCATCAGTCCCCCCCCGGGGGGCACTGAAGCTTTCTTT	CAISPPPGGTEAFF
TRBV2	.	.	TRBJ2-7	TGTGCCAGCAGTGAAGACAGGCCCTCCTCCTACGAGCAGTACTTC	CASSEDRPSSYEQYF
TRBV19	.	.	TRBJ2-2	TGTGCCAGTAGTACCGATAACGAATCCCCGGACAGAATAATAAACACCGGGGAGCTGTTTTTT	CASSTDNESPDRIINTGELFF
TRBV6-1	few	.	TRBJ1-3	TGTGCCAGCAGTGAGAGCTCTGGAAACACCATATATTTT	CASSESSGNTIYF
TRBV5-4	.	TRBD1	TRBJ2-7	TGTGCCAGCAGCCCCCGACAGGGTCGCGTACACGAGCAGTACTTC	CASSPRQGRVHEQYF
TRBV7-2	.	.	TRBJ2-7	TGTGCCAGCAGCTTGGCAGGGGTCAACGCCGAGCAGTACTTC	CASSLAGVNAEQYF
TRBV5-1	.	.	TRBJ2-5	TGCGCCAGCTGGGGGGACTCGCAAGAGACCCAGTACTTC	CASWGDSQETQYF
TRBV19	.	TRBD2	TRBJ2-3	TGTGCCAGTAGTCCCCGACTAGCGGGGGGGTGGGGTACGCAGTATTTT	CASSPRLAGGWGTQYF
TRBV7-2	.	.	TRBJ2-7	TGTGCCAGCAAAAGAGGGGGCGGGGGGCCCTACGAGCAGTACTTC	CASKRGGGGPYEQYF
TRBV27	.	TRBD1	TRBJ1-2	TGTGCCAGCAGTCCGAAACGCAGGGGGAGCGGCTACACCTTC	CASSPKRRGSGYTF
TRBV29-1	.	.	TRBJ2-2	TGCAGCGTCGTCACGCGGAGGGGCGGAACCGGGGAGCTGTTTTTT	CSVVTRRGGTGELFF
TRBV5-8	few	.	TRBJ2-3	TGTGCCAGCAGTTTCTTCAGAGATACGCAGTATTTT	CASSFFRDTQYF
TRBV4-1	few	.	TRBJ2-4	TGCGCCAGCAGCCAAGCACAGGTGGTAGGAAACATTCAGTACTTC	CASSQAQVVGNIQYF
TRBV30	.	TRBD2	TRBJ2-3	TGTGCCGGAACTGGACTAGCGTATACAGATACGCAGTATTTT	CAGTGLAYTDTQYF
TRBV6-1	few	TRBD1	TRBJ1-6	TGTGCCGGCCAGACAGGGGTTTGGTCACCCCTCCACTTT	CAGQTGVWSPLHF
TRBV7-2	.	TRBD2	TRBJ2-1	TGTGCCAGCAGCCATACTAGCGGGAGTGTCAATGAGCAGTTCTTC	CASSHTSGSVNEQFF
TRBV7-3	once	.	TRBJ1-5	TGTGCCAGCAGCTTCGAGGTCAATCAGCCCCAGCATTTT	CASSFEVNQPQHF
TRBV7-2	.	TRBD2	TRBJ2-5	TGTGCCAGCAGCTTGGGACTAGCGGCCGGAGAGACCCAGTACTTC	CASSLGLAAGETQYF
TRBV9	few	TRBD2	TRBJ2-1	TGTGCCAGCAGTAGGACGGGGGGGCCCTACAATGAGCAGTTCTTC	CASSRTGGPYNEQFF
TRBV5-6	.	.	TRBJ2-7	TGTGCCAGCAGCTTGGGCAGACAGAACTACGAGCAGTACTTC	CASSLGRQNYEQYF
TRBV27	.	TRBD1	TRBJ1-1	TGTGCCAGCAGGCCCCCGGGACAGGGAGGAGTAGGAGCTTTCTTT	CASRPPGQGGVGAFF
TRBV6-1	.	.	TRBJ2-4	TGTGCCACCCGCCTAGTGGAGGGGAAAAACATTCAGTACTTC	CATRLVEGKNIQYF
TRBV2	.	TRBD2	TRBJ2-3	TGTGCCAGCTGTACCCTAGCGGGTCGGGCATCAGATACGCAGTATTTT	CASCTLAGRASDTQYF
TRBV5-4	.	TRBD1	TRBJ1-1	TGTGCCAGCAGCACAATACAGGGGTTGGATGAAGCTTTCTTT	CASSTIQGLDEAFF
TRBV21-1	.	.	TRBJ2-1	TGTGCCAGCAGTAAGTATGGGGGCCAAGAAAACTACAATGAGCAGTTCTTC	CASSKYGGQENYNEQFF
TRBV7-8	.	.	TRBJ1-5	TGTGCCAGCAGCTCCTATAATCAGCCCCAGCATTTT	CASSSYNQPQHF
TRBV5-3	.	TRBD1	TRBJ1-2	TGTGCCAGAAGCGGCACAGGGGCGCGATATGGCTACACCTTC	CARSGTGARYGYTF
TRBV6-6	.	TRBD2	TRBJ2-1	TGTGCCAGCAGGGAGCGGGGGGGCCCAGATGAGCAGTTCTTC	CASRERGGPDEQFF
TRBV7-9	.	.	TRBJ1-6	TGTGCCAGCAGCCCACCCCTAGGAAGCCTCCACTTT	CASSPPLGSLHF
TRBV29-1	.	.	TRBJ2-2	TGCAGCGTTGTTAGGGCGGGGACGAACACCGGGGAGCTGTTTTTT	CSVVRAGTNTGELFF
TRBV20-1	.	.	TRBJ1-2	TGCAGTGCTACAGGGTCGGGTGGCTACACCTTC	CSATGSGGYTF
TRBV9	.	.	TRBJ1-6	TGTGCCAGCAGCGTAGGGGCAGTCGGTTCACCCCTCCACTTT	CASSVGAVGSPLHF
TRBV2	once	.	TRBJ2-1	TGTGCCAGCAGTGAAATCCGAGGGTTACCGGTCTACAATGAGCAGTTCTTC	CASSEIRGLPVYNEQFF
TRBV2	.	TRBD1	TRBJ1-2	TGTGCCAGCAGTCTACAGGGGTCCTATGGCTACACCTTC	CASSLQGSYGYTF
TRBV9	few	TRBD1	TRBJ2-7	TGTGCCAGCAGCCGCGGGACAGGGGGCGTTTATTACGAGCAGTACTTC	CASSRGTGGVYYEQYF
TRBV9	.	.	TRBJ1-6	TGTGCCAGCAGCGGAGGGGGAAGCTCCTATAATTCACCCCTCCACTTT	CASSGGGSSYNSPLHF
TRBV11-1	.	.	TRBJ1-2	TGTGCCAGCAGCCTTAACCCTCTGGGGGGTTATGGCTACACCTTC	CASSLNPLGGYGYTF
TRBV7-9	.	.	TRBJ1-1	TGTGCCAGCAGGTCGGGATACTTGAACACTGAAGCTTTCTTT	CASRSGYLNTEAFF
TRBV2	.	TRBD1	TRBJ1-1	TGTGCCAGCAGTGAATACAGGGGGAGGGCTGAAGCTTTCTTT	CASSEYRGRAEAFF
TRBV19	once	.	TRBJ1-2	TGTGCCAGTAGTATAACTGGGCGAATGGGCGGCTACACCTTC	CASSITGRMGGYTF
TRBV19	.	.	TRBJ2-1	TGTGCCAGTAGTGCCTTGAGCTCCTACAATGAGCAGTTCTTC	CASSALSSYNEQFF
TRBV25-1	once	.	TRBJ1-5	TGTGCCAGCAGTCCTGGGGGCAGCAATCAGCCCCAGCATTTT	CASSPGGSNQPQHF
TRBV10-3	few	.	TRBJ1-1	TGTGCCATCAGTGCCCAGGACACTGAAGCTTTCTTT	CAISAQDTEAFF
TRBV29-1	.	.	TRBJ1-5	TGCAGCGCCCGGGATAGCAATCAGCCCCAGCATTTT	CSARDSNQPQHF
TRBV18	few	TRBD1	TRBJ1-4	TGTGCCAGCTCACCACCGGTCCCGGGACAGGGGGACACTAATGAAAAACTGTTTTTT	CASSPPVPGQGDTNEKLFF